The clone carrying this TCR beta chain was seen only a few times. This sample stems from a study of blood T cell repertoires in COVID-19. V was clipped by 5 bases and J by 4 bases; unmatched bases: 14. This CDR3 contains 17 residues. Per germline, CDR1 SEHNR and CDR2 FQNEAQ (reference sequence). In the original workflow: From reference gene primer amplification, estimates of nucleated cell counts were derived. TCRdb keeps only in-frame clones here, not all; method: immunoSEQ multiplex PCR. D and trimming were read from the DNA, whereas the V and J calls and clone size are those reported in that table. The data show 90,000 to 95,000 clones, around nine tenths seen once.

This receptor was taken from a woman older than 75 with active COVID-19. The chain couples TRBV7-9 to TRBJ1-1; 9 positions agree with TRBD1. The material sequenced was peripheral blood. The CDR3 DNA reads TGTGCCAGCAGCCCTCCGGGGACAGGGCGGTCGGGCACTGAAGCTTTCTTT. This sequence encodes CASSPPGTGRSGTEAFF.